A single sample gave rise to the 24 T cell receptor beta chains below, sequenced in a study of shared T cell receptors in the human thymus. TCRdb's copy holds only in-frame clones and misses some; the assay was immunoSEQ multiplex PCR. The sample holds hundreds of thousands of clones, 70% to 90% seen once. A further study also used this sample, focusing on human thymus T cells.

Sequencing was performed on thymocytes. The receptors derive from a boy younger than two with a congenital heart defect.

This chain uses TRBV7-9 with TRBJ2-5; 7 bases are shared with TRBD1. This CDR3 contains 14 residues. Unmatched junction bases numbered 6, after V lost 4 bases and J lost 4 bases. The germline gives CDR1 SEHNR, CDR2 FQNEAQ (reference sequence). This CDR3 is CASSSDRAGETQYF. The CDR3 bases are TGTGCCAGCAGCTCCGACAGGGCGGGAGAGACCCAGTACTTC.

This chain links TRBV13 with TRBJ2-1, with 11 bases that match TRBD2. The J segment lost 7 bases and the V segment lost 8 bases, leaving 1 base of the junction unmatched. Per germline, CDR1 PRHDT and CDR2 FYEKMQ (reference sequence). This CDR3 contains 12 residues. This CDR3 is CASRLAGNEQFF. DNA of the CDR3: TGTGCCAGCCGACTAGCGGGAAATGAGCAGTTCTTC.

The count of this clone is one. V is TRBV11-1 and J is TRBJ2-7; 14 nucleotides line up with TRBD2. This CDR3 spans 17 amino acids. The V and J ends lost 5 bases and 3 bases, in that order; junction bases with no gene match: 9. Germline V gene data show CDR1 as SGHAT and CDR2 as FQDESV (reference sequence). CDR3 nucleotides: TGTGCCAGCAGCCTGGCGACTAGCGGGAGGGCCGGCTACGAGCAGTACTTC. Its translation: CASSLATSGRAGYEQYF.

The J gene is TRBJ2-3, the V gene TRBV5-6; D perhaps matches TRBD1 (6 bases). The CDR3 is 13 residues long. In germline, CDR1 is SGHDT, CDR2 YYEEEE. Trimming cost V 7 bases and J 1 base, with 10 bases left between them. This CDR3 is CASGGGGTDTQYF. CDR3 sequence (DNA): TGTGCCAGCGGTGGGGGCGGCACAGATACGCAGTATTTT.

The V gene is TRBV11-2, the J gene TRBJ2-7; 9 positions match TRBD2. V dropped 3 bases and J dropped 2; count of bases not matched to a gene: 5. The CDR3 runs 15 residues. CDR1 is SGHAT and CDR2 is FQNNGV in the germline V gene. Here the CDR3 DNA reads TGTGCCAGCAGCTTGTCTAGCGGGACCACCTACGAGCAGTACTTC. Its protein is CASSLSSGTTYEQYF. Based on the CDR3 plus reference TRBV11-2 and TRBJ2-7, the full variable domain is EAGVAQSPRYKIIEKRQSVAFWCNPISGHATLYWYQQILGQGPKLLIQFQNNGVVDDSQLPKDRFSAERLKGVDSTLKIQPAKLEDSAVYLCASSLSSGTTYEQYFGPGTRLTVT.

The chain is built from TRBV19 and TRBJ1-4, with D tentatively TRBD1 (5 bases). This CDR3 comprises 19 residues. Between the trimmed V and J ends, which lost 4 bases and 0 bases, there was a span of 21 bases. Germline CDR1 LNHDA, CDR2 SQIVND (reference sequence). The CDR3 here is CASSTRPGAFDATNEKLFF. CDR3 DNA sequence: TGTGCCAGTAGTACCCGGCCTGGGGCTTTTGATGCAACTAATGAAAAACTGTTTTTT.

The genes are TRBV19 and TRBJ2-3; maybe TRBD2 (7 bases). V was cut by 7 bases and J by 2 bases, with 10 bases left in between. The CDR3 consists of 13 residues. CDR1 LNHDA and CDR2 SQIVND come from the germline V gene (reference sequence). The CDR3 DNA reads TGTGCCAGTAAGGCGGGGGCCACAGATACGCAGTATTTT. Protein sequence: CASKAGATDTQYF.

The chain has TRBV9 and TRBJ1-3; 7 nucleotides line up with TRBD1. Looked up from germline, CDR1 is SGDLS and CDR2 is YYNGEE. The CDR3 is made up of 14 amino acids. The V and J ends lost 4 bases and 4 bases, in that order; junction bases with no gene match: 5. The CDR3 is CASSPDRAGNTIYF. The CDR3 DNA sequence: TGTGCCAGCAGCCCTGACAGGGCCGGAAACACCATATATTTT.

The chain links TRBV11-3 to TRBJ2-2; 7 nucleotides align to TRBD2. V trimming: 6 bases; J trimming: 7 bases; junction bases outside the gene matches: 11. CDR3 length: 15 residues. Germline V lookup: CDR1 SGHNT, CDR2 YENEEA. The CDR3 DNA follows: TGTGCCAGCAGACGTAGTGGGAGGGCCGTCGGGGAGCTGTTTTTT. It translates to CASRRSGRAVGELFF. Full variable domain (rest looked up from reference TRBV11-3 and TRBJ2-2): EAGVVQSPRYKIIEKKQPVAFWCNPISGHNTLYWYLQNLGQGPELLIRYENEEAVDDSQLPKDRFSAERLKGVDSTLKIQPAELGDSAVYLCASRRSGRAVGELFFGEGSRLTVL.

V gene TRBV7-3 combines with J gene TRBJ2-4; TRBD2 agrees at 7 bases. There are 14 residues in the CDR3. In germline, CDR1 is SGHTA, CDR2 FQGTGA. Trimming at V came to 5 bases and at J to 5 bases, leaving 6 bases not matched to a gene. CDR3 loop: CASSRGRGENIQYF. The CDR3 bases are TGTGCCAGCAGCCGAGGGAGGGGCGAAAACATTCAGTACTTC.

J is TRBJ2-7 and V is TRBV6-1, with TRBD2 as a possible D gene (6 bases). With 2 bases removed from V and 2 bases from J, the gap between germline ends came to 10 bases. From germline, CDR1 is MNHNS and CDR2 SASEGT. The CDR3 runs 14 residues. The CDR3 region is CASSEPAGPYEQYF. Written as DNA, the CDR3 is TGTGCCAGCAGTGAACCGGCGGGGCCCTACGAGCAGTACTTC.

This clone was recorded a few times. CDR3 amino acids: CASSETGGLFYEQYF. The CDR3 DNA is TGTGCCAGCAGCGAGACAGGGGGCCTGTTCTACGAGCAGTACTTC. The rearrangement uses TRBV14 and TRBJ2-7, with 10 bases lining up with TRBD1. The CDR3 loop spans 15 amino acids. CDR1 and CDR2 (germline): SGHDN, FVKESK. With 5 bases clipped from V and 3 bases from J, the junction kept 7 bases outside the gene matches.

The chain joins TRBV27 to TRBJ1-4; a weak D match, TRBD1 (6 bases). Trimming took 5 bases from V and 11 from J, leaving 21 bases between them. CDR1 and CDR2 from the germline V gene are MNHEY and SMNVEV (reference sequence). The CDR3 is 15 residues long. CDR3 loop: CASSAGRTGLPKLFF. As DNA, the CDR3 is TGTGCCAGCAGTGCCGGCCGAACAGGGCTTCCTAAACTGTTTTTT.

The chain couples TRBV7-3 to TRBJ2-5; a weak D match, TRBD2 (6 bases). V was cut by 2 bases and J by 5 bases, with 15 bases left in between. This CDR3 spans 15 amino acids. Germline values: CDR1 SGHTA, CDR2 FQGTGA. Here the CDR3 DNA reads TGTGCCAGCAGCTTAGGGGTCGGGAGCCCTGAGACCCAGTACTTC. Residues: CASSLGVGSPETQYF.

As DNA, the CDR3 is TGCGCCAGCAGCCCCCCCGTTAGCGGGTTCTTTTACGAGCAGTACTTC. Translated, it gives CASSPPVSGFFYEQYF. The chain has TRBV5-1 and TRBJ2-7; 7 nucleotides line up with TRBD2. The CDR3 loop spans 16 amino acids. Trimming removed 4 bases from V and 4 bases from J; junction bases left unmatched: 14. From germline, CDR1 is SGHRS and CDR2 YFSETQ.

This sequence joins TRBV13 and TRBJ2-5, with D hard to call. This CDR3 is 13 amino acids long. V was clipped by 2 bases and J by 5 bases, with 9 bases between them. The germline gives CDR1 PRHDT, CDR2 FYEKMQ (reference sequence). CDR3: CASSLFRGETQYF. The CDR3 DNA reads as TGTGCCAGCAGCTTATTCCGAGGCGAGACCCAGTACTTC. Full variable domain (rest looked up from reference TRBV13 and TRBJ2-5): AAGVIQSPRHLIKEKRETATLKCYPIPRHDTVYWYQQGPGQDPQFLISFYEKMQSDKGSIPDRFSAQQFSDYHSELNMSSLELGDSALYFCASSLFRGETQYFGPGTRLLVL.

The chain joins TRBV4-3 to TRBJ2-7, with 10 bases matching TRBD1. The CDR3 is 17 residues long. Germline V gene sequence: CDR1 LGHNA, CDR2 YSLEER. V trimming: 4 bases; J trimming: 6 bases; junction bases outside the gene matches: 15. Here the CDR3 DNA reads TGCGCCAGCAGCCCCCGGGACAGGGGCCCCCCCCGTCTCGAGCAGTACTTC. It encodes CASSPRDRGPPRLEQYF.

The gene calls are TRBV25-1 and TRBJ1-5; D perhaps matches TRBD1 (5 bases). The CDR3 extends over 16 amino acids. The V end lost 5 bases, the J end lost 5 bases, and 19 bases lay between the germline ends. Germline CDR1 and CDR2: MGHDK and SYGVNS. The CDR3 region has the DNA TGTGCCAGCAGTTCCTCGGACAAAGAAGCCGATCAGCCCCAGCATTTT. Translating gives CASSSSDKEADQPQHF.

J is TRBJ2-1 and V is TRBV5-8, with a weak D call TRBD2 (6 bases). This CDR3 is 14 amino acids long. V gave up 0 bases and J gave up 15 bases, with 19 bases separating them. The germline V gene encodes CDR1 SGHTS and CDR2 YDEGEE. This CDR3 reads CASSLGWEAPHRFF. CDR3 nucleotides: TGTGCCAGCAGCTTGGGGTGGGAGGCCCCACACCGGTTCTTC. The variable domain in full, with the rest retrieved from reference TRBV5-8 and TRBJ2-1, is EAGVTQSPTHLIKTRGQQATLRCSPISGHTSVYWYQQALGLGLQFLLWYDEGEERNRGNFPPRFSGRQFPNYSSELNVNALELEDSALYLCASSLGWEAPHRFFGPGTRLTVL.

This clone was seen only once. This chain joins TRBV9 and TRBJ2-3; TRBD2 aligns across 9 bases. With V trimmed by 3 bases and J by 1 base, 12 bases remained unmatched. Germline CDR1 and CDR2: SGDLS and YYNGEE. The CDR3 has 18 residues. This CDR3 reads CASSERAVTSGCTDTQYF. The CDR3 nucleotides are TGTGCCAGCAGCGAGAGGGCCGTGACTAGCGGCTGCACAGATACGCAGTATTTT.

This rearrangement joins TRBV28 to TRBJ2-1; 11 positions match TRBD1. Looked up from germline, CDR1 is MDHEN and CDR2 is SYDVKM. CDR3 size: 20 residues. Trimming removed 4 bases from V and 3 bases from J; junction bases left unmatched: 17. The CDR3 is CASSYELPGQGASHYNEQFF. The DNA for the CDR3 is TGTGCCAGCAGTTACGAGTTACCAGGACAGGGGGCGTCCCACTACAATGAGCAGTTCTTC.

The CDR3 bases are TGTGCCACCAGCCTCCGGACTAGCGGGAGCCCCTACGAGCAGTACTTC. Amino acids: CATSLRTSGSPYEQYF. This sequence joins TRBV15 and TRBJ2-7, with 13 bases lining up with TRBD2. Trimming removed 5 bases from V and 2 bases from J; junction bases left unmatched: 6. The germline gives CDR1 LNHNV, CDR2 YYDKDF (reference sequence). The CDR3 loop spans 16 amino acids.

The chain is built from TRBV25-1 and TRBJ1-6; D possibly corresponds to TRBD1 (6 bases). The CDR3 is 17 residues long. CDR1 and CDR2 (germline): MGHDK, SYGVNS. V lost 1 base to trimming and J lost 11 bases, with 21 bases between them. The CDR3 DNA reads as TGTGCCAGCAGTGAATCGCCGGACAGCGAGTGCGTCGCACCCCTCCACTTT. Translated: CASSESPDSECVAPLHF.

The chain has TRBV27 and TRBJ2-2; possibly TRBD1 for D (5 bases). The germline V gene encodes CDR1 MNHEY and CDR2 SMNVEV (reference sequence). The CDR3 is made up of 15 amino acids. The V end lost 6 bases, the J end lost 4 bases, and 15 bases lay between the germline ends. The CDR3 sequence: CASRDTALSTGELFF. The CDR3 DNA reads TGTGCCAGCAGGGACACGGCGCTTAGCACCGGGGAGCTGTTTTTT.